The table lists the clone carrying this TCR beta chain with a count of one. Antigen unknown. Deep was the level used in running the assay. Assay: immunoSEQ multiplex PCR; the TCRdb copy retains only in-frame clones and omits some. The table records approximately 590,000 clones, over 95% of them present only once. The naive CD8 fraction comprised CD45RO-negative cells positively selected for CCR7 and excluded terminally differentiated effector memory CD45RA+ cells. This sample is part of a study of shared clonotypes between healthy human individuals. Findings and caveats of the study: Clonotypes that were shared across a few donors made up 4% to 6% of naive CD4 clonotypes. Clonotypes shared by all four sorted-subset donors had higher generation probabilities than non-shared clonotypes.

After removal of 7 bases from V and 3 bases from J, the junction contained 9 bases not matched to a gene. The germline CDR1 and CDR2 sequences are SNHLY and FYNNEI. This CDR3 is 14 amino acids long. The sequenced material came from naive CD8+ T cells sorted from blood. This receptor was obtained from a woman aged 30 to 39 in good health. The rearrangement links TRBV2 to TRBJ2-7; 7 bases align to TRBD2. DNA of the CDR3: TGTGCCAGCATCACGGGGGGAACGATCTACGAGCAGTACTTC. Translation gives CASITGGTIYEQYF.